This TCR beta chain derives from a study of CD8 T cells in ankylosing spondylitis. TCR beta libraries were made by quantitative 5'-RACE with molecular barcodes. From the 5' RACE reads, TCRdb called clonotypes with MiXCR, one entry per CDR3 protein. Altogether 200,000 to 250,000 distinct CDR3 sequences are present, 15% to 20% being singletons, with the ten largest covering under 55%. Whole-study findings and limits: A TCR beta motif of 8 or 9 highly homologous variants appeared characteristic of ankylosing spondylitis blood.

With regard to this clonotype: Antigen: not known.

Germline assignment: CDR1 MNHNS and CDR2 SASEGT. Trimming cost V 1 base and J 4 bases, with 17 bases left between them. The length of the CDR3 is 16 residues. The sequenced sample was blood, either unsorted or a sorted T cell fraction (not recorded which). The receptor comes from a male donor with ankylosing spondylitis. The genes are TRBV6-1 and TRBJ2-7, with D tentatively TRBD2 (5 bases). CDR3 in amino acids: CASSEERTHWGYEQYF. CDR3 bases: TGTGCCAGCAGTGAAGAGCGGACGCACTGGGGTTACGAGCAGTACTTC.